The 14 T cell receptor beta chains in this list originate from one sample, sequenced in a study of blood T cell repertoires in COVID-19. Using immunoSEQ multiplex PCR, the repertoire was profiled, and TCRdb retains in-frame clones only, with some absent. The table shows tens of thousands of clones, with more than 75% occurring only once. Sequenced: peripheral blood. These receptors were taken from a human donor in a cohort sampled during active COVID-19.

In nucleotides, the CDR3 is TGTGCCAGCAGTGAATGGGGACAGGGGGCGCTTAGCTACACCTTC. Encoded protein: CASSEWGQGALSYTF. J is TRBJ1-2 and V is TRBV25-1; TRBD1 agrees at 12 bases. V was clipped by 1 base and J by 9 bases; unmatched bases: 6. CDR1 is MGHDK, CDR2 SYGVNS, per germline. This CDR3 region has 15 residues.

This rearrangement joins TRBV5-4 to TRBJ2-6; TRBD1 agrees at 12 bases. Germline trimming cut 6 bases from V and 3 bases from J; bases unmatched to any gene: 10. This CDR3 comprises 18 residues. Per the germline V gene, CDR1 is SGHNT and CDR2 is YYREEE (reference sequence). The CDR3 bases are TGTGCCAGCACCCCACCGGGACAGGGGGCGAGTGGGGCCAACGTCCTGACTTTC. This codes for CASTPPGQGASGANVLTF. The whole variable domain, remainder taken from reference TRBV5-4 and TRBJ2-6, is ETGVTQSPTHLIKTRGQQVTLRCSSQSGHNTVSWYQQALGQGPQFIFQYYREEENGRGNFPPRFSGLQFPNYSSELNVNALELDDSALYLCASTPPGQGASGANVLTFGAGSRLTVL.

In its sample, this clone was seen once. The chain links TRBV7-3 to TRBJ2-7; 9 nucleotides agree with TRBD1. V was clipped by 5 bases and J by 2 bases; unmatched bases: 7. CDR3 size: 15 residues. Looked up from germline, CDR1 is SGHTA and CDR2 is FQGTGA. CDR3 coding DNA: TGTGCCAGCAGCAACACCGGGACAGGGCCCTACGAGCAGTACTTC. It yields the protein CASSNTGTGPYEQYF.

V and J are TRBV10-3 and TRBJ2-3; 11 bases line up with TRBD2. The CDR3 consists of 16 residues. The V gene end was trimmed by 6 bases and the J gene end by 1 base; junction bases not matched to a gene: 6. Germline values: CDR1 ENHRY, CDR2 SYGVKD. CDR3 sequence: CAISKLAGEGTDTQYF. In DNA form, the CDR3 reads TGTGCCATCAGCAAACTAGCGGGAGAGGGCACAGATACGCAGTATTTT.

The CDR3 protein is CASSSWTSGSTDTQYF. The CDR3 nucleotides are TGCGCCAGCAGCTCCTGGACTAGCGGGAGCACAGATACGCAGTATTTT. The chain links TRBV5-1 to TRBJ2-3; 11 nucleotides match TRBD2. Losses at the gene ends were 3 bases for V and 0 bases for J; bases not matched to a gene: 3. The germline V gene encodes CDR1 SGHRS and CDR2 YFSETQ. The CDR3 totals 16 residues.

The chain links TRBV12-5 to TRBJ1-2; 7 bases are shared with TRBD1. Germline CDR1 is LGHNT and CDR2 is FRNRAP. V lost 3 bases and J lost 5; bases outside the gene matches: 6. CDR3 size: 14 residues. CDR3 sequence (DNA): TGTGCTAGTGGTTTCGACAGGGCGGATTATGGCTACACCTTC. It specifies CASGFDRADYGYTF.

The chain joins TRBV27 to TRBJ2-5, with D possibly matching TRBD1 (7 bases). Germline V gene data show CDR1 as MNHEY and CDR2 as SMNVEV (reference sequence). V dropped 6 bases and J dropped 4 bases, with 15 bases sitting between them. The CDR3 sequence is 14 residues long. The CDR3: CASSHNQGGETQYF. The CDR3 DNA is TGTGCCAGCAGCCACAACCAGGGGGGAGAGACCCAGTACTTC.

Only a few counts were recorded for this clone. This rearrangement joins TRBV5-1 to TRBJ1-6, with D hard to call. Germline assignment: CDR1 SGHRS and CDR2 YFSETQ. CDR3 length equals 16 residues. Between the trimmed V and J ends, which lost 3 bases and 0 bases, there was a span of 10 bases. CDR3 protein: CASSSFPSSYNSPLHF. CDR3 sequence (DNA): TGCGCCAGCAGCTCCTTTCCGAGCTCCTATAATTCACCCCTCCACTTT.

The chain is built from TRBV4-2 and TRBJ1-5; D not resolved. V lost 0 bases, J lost 5 bases, and 11 bases lay in between. Germline CDR1 is LGHNA and CDR2 is YNFKEQ. The CDR3 totals 15 residues. CDR3 coding DNA: TGTGCCAGCAGCCAAGATCAGTCGAGGGATCAGCCCCAGCATTTT. Protein sequence: CASSQDQSRDQPQHF.

The CDR3 sequence: CASSFRGRLNEQFF. The CDR3 DNA reads TGTGCCAGCAGTTTCCGCGGGAGACTGAATGAGCAGTTCTTC. This chain joins TRBV27 and TRBJ2-1, with 7 bases aligning to TRBD2. Germline CDR1 and CDR2: MNHEY and SMNVEV (reference sequence). This CDR3 is 14 amino acids long. The trim removed 3 bases at V and 7 bases at J, leaving 6 bases unmatched.

V usage is TRBV11-3 and J usage is TRBJ2-1; D ambiguous. CDR3 length equals 14 residues. Between the trimmed V and J ends, which lost 1 base and 8 bases, there was a span of 12 bases. Germline V gene lookup returns CDR1 SGHNT and CDR2 YENEEA. This chain's CDR3 is CASSLGSLSYEQFF. The DNA for the CDR3 is TGTGCCAGCAGCTTAGGCAGTCTTTCCTATGAGCAGTTCTTC. Drawing the rest from reference TRBV11-3 and TRBJ2-1, the complete variable domain is EAGVVQSPRYKIIEKKQPVAFWCNPISGHNTLYWYLQNLGQGPELLIRYENEEAVDDSQLPKDRFSAERLKGVDSTLKIQPAELGDSAVYLCASSLGSLSYEQFFGPGTRLTVL.

The genes are TRBV10-3 and TRBJ2-7; D possibly corresponds to TRBD2 (6 bases). The V gene's germline CDR1 is ENHRY and CDR2 SYGVKD. The CDR3 sequence is 14 residues long. Trimming stripped 6 bases from V and 6 bases from J, with 18 bases between. The CDR3 here is CAIRRIAGGLEQYF. CDR3 nucleotides: TGTGCCATCAGGAGGATAGCAGGAGGGCTCGAGCAGTACTTC.

The gene calls are TRBV6-6 and TRBJ2-1; the D gene is possibly TRBD2 (5 bases). Germline loops: CDR1 MNHNY, CDR2 SVGAGI (reference sequence). CDR3 length: 15 amino acids. Trimming left V 4 bases short and J 0 bases short, with 10 bases between. The CDR3 loop reads CASSSTGSSYNEQFF. CDR3 nucleotides: TGTGCCAGCAGTTCAACGGGGAGCTCCTACAATGAGCAGTTCTTC.

V and J are TRBV6-6 and TRBJ2-1, with a possible D match to TRBD2 (5 bases). From germline, CDR1 is MNHNY and CDR2 SVGAGI (reference sequence). The V end lost 6 bases, the J end lost 8 bases, and 17 bases lay between the germline ends. CDR3 length equals 14 residues. CDR3 protein: CASSPLNRDDEQFF. The DNA of the CDR3 is TGTGCCAGCAGCCCTCTCAACCGGGATGATGAGCAGTTCTTC.